This T cell receptor (beta chain) derives from a study of T cell changes during pregnancy in multiple sclerosis. The germline CDR1 and CDR2 sequences are LNHDA and SQIVND (reference sequence). The CDR3 has 14 amino acids. Trimming cost V 7 bases and J 4 bases; bases outside gene matches: 4. This clone was seen only a few times. The table came from immunoSEQ multiplex PCR; TCRdb's copy has only in-frame clones and leaves some out. The sample records over 55,000 clones, around 94% being singletons. J is TRBJ2-1 and V is TRBV19, with TRBD2 matching 10 bases. Sequenced here: CD8+ T cells from peripheral blood mononuclear cells, sampled in the third trimester of pregnancy. The receptor's source is a female donor with multiple sclerosis, enrolled in a pregnancy study. The CDR3 loop reads CASTSGLAYNEQFF. CDR3 nucleotides: TGTGCCAGTACCTCGGGACTAGCGTACAATGAGCAGTTCTTC.